This T cell receptor (beta chain) was obtained from a study of T-cell reconstitution after alpha-beta-depleted transplantation in children. This clonotype has at least ten counts. Its target is not known. Broader study findings: Two months or so post-transplant, alpha-beta T cells reportedly derived from several hundred expanded graft clones. Where some patients showed high TCRbeta diversity at day 60, it came from recipient T cells and thymic progenitors that had survived. T-cell numbers and diversity, one year after transplant, stemmed largely from T cells that were newly produced.

The germline V gene encodes CDR1 MNHNS and CDR2 SASEGT. The ends were cut back, 7 bases at V and 10 bases at J, with 17 bases in the middle. The CDR3 loop spans 14 amino acids. A library of TCRbeta sequences, prepared with unique molecular identifiers, was generated. One entry per CDR3 protein, called by TCRdb with MiXCR from the PCR reads. The data contain some 300,000 distinct CDR3 sequences, about a tenth of them singletons. Sample: PBMCs, taken before TCRalphabeta/CD19-depleted stem cell transplant. The TCR comes from a boy in the first two years of life with acute myeloid leukemia, due to receive a stem cell transplant. J is TRBJ1-6 and V is TRBV6-1, with D uncertain. CDR3 in amino acids: CASTQDGLASPLHF. For the CDR3, the DNA is TGTGCCAGCACCCAGGACGGTCTCGCATCACCCCTCCACTTT.